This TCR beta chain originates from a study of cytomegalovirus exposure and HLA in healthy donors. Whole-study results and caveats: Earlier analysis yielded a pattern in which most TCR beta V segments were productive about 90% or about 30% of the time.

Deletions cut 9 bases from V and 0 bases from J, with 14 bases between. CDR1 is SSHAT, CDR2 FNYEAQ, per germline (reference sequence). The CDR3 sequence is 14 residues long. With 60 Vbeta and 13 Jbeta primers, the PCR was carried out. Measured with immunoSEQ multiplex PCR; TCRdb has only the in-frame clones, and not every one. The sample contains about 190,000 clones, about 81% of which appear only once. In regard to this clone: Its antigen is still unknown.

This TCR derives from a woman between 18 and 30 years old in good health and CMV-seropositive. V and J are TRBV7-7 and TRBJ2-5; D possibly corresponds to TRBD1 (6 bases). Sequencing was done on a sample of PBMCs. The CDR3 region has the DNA TGTGCCAGGACGGACAGACGGTACCAAGAGACCCAGTACTTC. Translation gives CARTDRRYQETQYF.